This entry lists 32 T cell receptor beta chains sequenced from one sample in a study of T cell responses to AZD1222 COVID-19 vaccine. Profiling relied on immunoSEQ multiplex PCR, and the TCRdb table lists in-frame clones only, not all of them. This sample has fewer than 100,000 clones, with 85% to 90% found just once. Sample: peripheral blood, taken on day 0 of AZD1222 vaccination. These receptors all stem from an adult in good health.

The gene calls are TRBV4-3 and TRBJ2-1; TRBD2 matches 7 bases. Germline V gene data show CDR1 as LGHNA and CDR2 as YSLEER. The V segment lost 1 base and the J segment 7 bases; nucleotides outside the gene matches: 4. This CDR3 has 14 amino acids. The DNA for the CDR3 is TGCGCCAGCAGCCAAGCGGGGGGAATTAATGAGCAGTTCTTC. Amino acid sequence: CASSQAGGINEQFF.

The V gene is TRBV5-1, the J gene TRBJ2-1, with D possibly being TRBD1 (5 bases). V lost 3 bases to trimming and J lost 7 bases, with 8 bases between them. This CDR3 is built from 12 residues. In germline, CDR1 is SGHRS, CDR2 YFSETQ. CDR3 protein: CASSSPGNEQFF. The CDR3 nucleotides read TGCGCCAGCAGCTCCCCAGGGAATGAGCAGTTCTTC.

The gene calls are TRBV4-1 and TRBJ1-2; 10 positions agree with TRBD1. CDR3 size: 16 residues. The junction had 6 bases not matched to a gene; V was cut back by 2 bases and J by 3 bases. Germline-derived CDR1 and CDR2 are MGHRA and YSYEKL. Written as DNA, the CDR3 is TGCGCCAGCAGCCAACAGACAGGGGGCATCTACTATGGCTACACCTTC. Translating gives CASSQQTGGIYYGYTF.

This clone was counted a single time. This rearrangement joins TRBV12-3 or TRBV12-4 to TRBJ1-5; possible D gene TRBD1, 6 bases. The CDR3 is 13 residues long. Trimming left V 6 bases short and J 6 bases short, with 12 bases between. CDR3 loop: CASRDRLGQPQHF. The CDR3 region has the DNA TGTGCCAGCAGGGACAGACTGGGTCAGCCCCAGCATTTT.

V usage is TRBV7-8 and J usage is TRBJ2-5; 7 bases are shared with TRBD2. Per germline, CDR1 SGHVS and CDR2 FQNEAQ. Unmatched junction bases numbered 17, after V lost 3 bases and J lost 7 bases. The CDR3 contains 17 residues. As DNA, the CDR3 is TGTGCCAGCAGCTTGACTATTGGTAGCGGGCCCCGGGGGACCCAGTACTTC. This gives the protein CASSLTIGSGPRGTQYF. The entire variable domain, with the rest obtained from reference TRBV7-8 and TRBJ2-5, is as follows: GAGVSQSPRYKVAKRGQDVALRCDPISGHVSLFWYQQALGQGPEFLTYFQNEAQLDKSGLPSDRFFAERPEGSVSTLKIQRTQQEDSAVYLCASSLTIGSGPRGTQYFGPGTRLLVL.

The V and J genes are TRBV4-3 and TRBJ2-1, with TRBD2 matching 8 bases. The CDR3 extends over 15 amino acids. With 4 bases clipped from V and 4 bases from J, the junction kept 6 bases outside the gene matches. Germline V CDR1 and CDR2: LGHNA, YSLEER. CDR3 sequence (DNA): TGCGCCAGCAGCCGCGGGGGGTCGCAATACAATGAGCAGTTCTTC. Residues: CASSRGGSQYNEQFF.

This clone came up a few times. The J gene is TRBJ2-7, the V gene TRBV24-1, with 10 bases that match TRBD1. The V gene end was trimmed by 2 bases and the J gene end by 0 bases; junction bases not matched to a gene: 0. Per the germline V gene, CDR1 is KGHDR and CDR2 is SFDVKD. CDR3 length: 15 amino acids. The CDR3 nucleotides are TGTGCCACCAGTGATTGGGACAGGGGCTCCTACGAGCAGTACTTC. It specifies CATSDWDRGSYEQYF.

This sequence joins TRBV2 and TRBJ2-1; TRBD2 agrees at 7 bases. The CDR3 runs to 12 residues. In germline, CDR1 is SNHLY, CDR2 FYNNEI. J was trimmed by 15 bases and V by 2 bases; bases with no gene match: 7. CDR3 loop: CASSEPGGGWFF. The CDR3 DNA reads as TGTGCCAGCAGTGAACCCGGGGGAGGGTGGTTCTTC.

V and J are TRBV28 and TRBJ2-7; 10 bases line up with TRBD1. CDR3 length: 15 amino acids. V dropped 4 bases and J dropped 5; count of bases not matched to a gene: 8. The germline V gene has CDR1 MDHEN and CDR2 SYDVKM. Written as DNA, the CDR3 is TGTGCCAGCAGTTCTTCCTCGACAGGGGGCGACGAGCAGTACTTC. It specifies CASSSSSTGGDEQYF.

The CDR3 reads CTSSPSGANTGELFF. The CDR3 DNA reads TGCACCAGCAGCCCCTCGGGGGCAAACACCGGGGAGCTGTTTTTT. This chain links TRBV1 with TRBJ2-2. TRBV1 is classified as a pseudogene. The CDR3 is made up of 15 amino acids.

This chain joins TRBV19 and TRBJ2-5; D assignment may be TRBD1 or TRBD2 (5 bases each). V gave up 3 bases and J gave up 5 bases, with 10 bases separating them. The V gene's germline CDR1 is LNHDA and CDR2 SQIVND (reference sequence). This CDR3 region has 13 residues. CDR3 amino acids: CASSISGLETQYF. In nucleotides, the CDR3 is TGTGCCAGTAGTATTTCGGGGCTTGAGACCCAGTACTTC.

The rearrangement joins TRBV6-5 to TRBJ1-1; D gene uncertain. Germline V gives CDR1 MNHEY, CDR2 SVGAGI. V lost 2 bases, J lost 1 base, and 8 bases lay in between. CDR3 size: 14 residues. In DNA form, the CDR3 reads TGTGCCAGCAGTTACGAAGCAGAGAACACTGAAGCTTTCTTT. Protein: CASSYEAENTEAFF.

The rearrangement uses TRBV5-5 and TRBJ1-6, with 7 positions matching TRBD1. The CDR3 loop spans 17 amino acids. Germline CDR1 reads SGHKS; CDR2 reads YYEKEE (reference sequence). J lost 4 bases, V lost 4 bases, and 11 bases had no gene match. CDR3 sequence (DNA): TGTGCCAGCAGCCCAACCCCCGGGACAGCATATAATTCACCCCTCCACTTT. Encoded protein: CASSPTPGTAYNSPLHF.

The chain couples TRBV7-2 to TRBJ1-5; TRBD1 matches 7 bases. The CDR3 is 13 residues long. CDR1 and CDR2 (germline): SGHTA, FQGNSA. Germline trimming cut 6 bases from V and 7 bases from J; bases unmatched to any gene: 6. This chain's CDR3 is CASSRRGGQPQHF. CDR3 nucleotides: TGTGCCAGCAGTCGGCGAGGGGGCCAGCCCCAGCATTTT.

The chain couples TRBV30 to TRBJ1-1, with TRBD1 identical over 9 bases. In germline, CDR1 is GTSNPN, CDR2 SVGIG (reference sequence). V lost 5 bases, J lost 1 base, and 2 bases stayed unmatched. CDR3 length equals 13 residues. The CDR3: CAWGGQGNTEAFF. Written as DNA, the CDR3 is TGTGCCTGGGGGGGACAGGGGAACACTGAAGCTTTCTTT.

The genes are TRBV30 and TRBJ1-5; D gene uncertain. The germline gives CDR1 GTSNPN, CDR2 SVGIG (reference sequence). This CDR3 spans 13 amino acids. The V end was cut by 1 base, the J end by 7 bases, with 11 bases between. The CDR3 DNA follows: TGTGCCTGGAGTGGACTTTTGGACCAGCCCCAGCATTTT. Amino acids: CAWSGLLDQPQHF.

This clone was observed a single time. V gene TRBV7-2 combines with J gene TRBJ2-5; a possible D gene is TRBD1 (5 bases). V shed 1 base and J shed 3 bases, with 9 bases lying between them. This CDR3 is 14 amino acids long. Germline loops: CDR1 SGHTA, CDR2 FQGNSA. The CDR3 DNA follows: TGTGCCAGCAGCTTAGGAGGACAAAAAGAGACCCAGTACTTC. It encodes CASSLGGQKETQYF.

The chain carries TRBV3-1 (or the pseudogene TRBV3-2) and TRBJ1-4; 9 bases are shared with TRBD1. Germline V gene lookup returns CDR1 LGHDT and CDR2 YNNKEL (reference sequence). The CDR3 totals 18 residues. Trimming at V came to 1 base and at J to 0 bases, leaving 6 bases not matched to a gene. CDR3 nucleotides: TGTGCCAGCAGCCAAGTGCCGGGACAGGGTGCAACTAATGAAAAACTGTTTTTT. Protein sequence: CASSQVPGQGATNEKLFF.

This chain connects TRBV18 to TRBJ1-1; possible D gene TRBD1, 6 bases. Germline CDR1 and CDR2: KGHSH and LQKENI. The V end lost 2 bases, the J end lost 1 base, and 14 bases lay between the germline ends. The length of the CDR3 is 16 residues. CDR3 sequence reads: CASSPGQTPRNTEAFF. For the CDR3, the DNA is TGTGCCAGCTCACCAGGACAGACACCACGGAACACTGAAGCTTTCTTT.

The chain joins TRBV30 to TRBJ1-2; D is perhaps TRBD1 (5 bases). V was shortened by 2 bases and J by 3 bases, with 7 bases between the two germline ends. This CDR3 has 12 amino acids. Germline V lookup: CDR1 GTSNPN, CDR2 SVGIG (reference sequence). CDR3 residues: CAWSRQHYGYTF. CDR3 coding DNA: TGTGCCTGGAGTCGACAGCACTATGGCTACACCTTC.

V and J are TRBV29-1 and TRBJ1-1, with D possibly being TRBD1 (6 bases). V was shortened by 4 bases and J by 2 bases, with 8 bases between the two germline ends. The germline CDR1 and CDR2 sequences are SQVTM and ANQGSEA. The CDR3 totals 12 residues. Written as DNA, the CDR3 is TGCAGCGTTGGCAGGGGTAACACTGAAGCTTTCTTT. Its translation: CSVGRGNTEAFF.

The V gene is TRBV21-1, the J gene TRBJ1-6; no DNA check was done on the table's D call, TRBD1. TRBV21-1 is a documented pseudogene. The CDR3 has 18 amino acids. The chain's CDR3 is CASSKARRDRGCNSPLHF. DNA of the CDR3: TGTGCCAGCAGCAAAGCGAGACGGGACAGGGGGTGTAATTCACCCCTCCACTTT.

V usage is TRBV5-4 and J usage is TRBJ1-1, with TRBD1 matching over 8 bases. The ends lost 0 bases at V and 2 bases at J; junction bases unmatched: 6. Germline V gives CDR1 SGHNT, CDR2 YYREEE (reference sequence). CDR3 size: 16 residues. In DNA form, the CDR3 reads TGTGCCAGCAGCTTGGGCCCGACAGGGGAAAACACTGAAGCTTTCTTT. Translating gives CASSLGPTGENTEAFF.

The V call is TRBV4-1, the J call TRBJ1-2, with 11 bases fitting TRBD1. The germline gives CDR1 MGHRA, CDR2 YSYEKL. This CDR3 has 16 amino acids. V shed 1 base, J shed 4 bases, and the junction held 5 bases outside the gene matches. CDR3 in amino acids: CASSQVGQGAPYGYTF. CDR3 DNA: TGCGCCAGCAGCCAAGTCGGACAGGGGGCCCCCTATGGCTACACCTTC.

The chain has TRBV11-2 and TRBJ1-2; D might be TRBD1 (5 bases). Germline assignment: CDR1 SGHAT and CDR2 FQNNGV. CDR3 length: 15 amino acids. Trimming took off 3 bases at V and 0 bases at J, with 11 bases between the two ends. The CDR3 loop is CASSFGDGANYGYTF. CDR3 coding DNA: TGTGCCAGCAGCTTTGGGGACGGGGCTAACTATGGCTACACCTTC.

This clone occurred once. The J gene is TRBJ2-3, the V gene TRBV9; 11 nucleotides agree with TRBD1. Germline values: CDR1 SGDLS, CDR2 YYNGEE. V lost 0 bases and J lost 7; bases outside the gene matches: 13. The CDR3 totals 18 residues. CDR3 DNA sequence: TGTGCCAGCAGCGTAGCTCCGGGACAGGGGGTCGGAATCCATACGCAGTATTTT. It yields the protein CASSVAPGQGVGIHTQYF.

This clone was recorded a few times. This chain links TRBV11-2 with TRBJ1-2; unclear D gene. Germline loops: CDR1 SGHAT, CDR2 FQNNGV. The CDR3 consists of 13 residues. The ends were cut back, 0 bases at V and 13 bases at J, with 15 bases in the middle. DNA for the CDR3: TGTGCCAGCAGCTTAGATCTTTTTGTACGTGGCACCTTC. Translated, it gives CASSLDLFVRGTF.

The gene calls are TRBV7-6 and TRBJ2-5, with TRBD1 matching 8 bases. V lost 5 bases, J lost 3 bases, and 11 bases stayed unmatched. The CDR3 covers 16 residues. Germline lookup yields CDR1 SGHVS and CDR2 FNYEAQ. CDR3 sequence (DNA): TGTGCCAGCAGCGAATGGACAGGGAATTTAAAAGAGACCCAGTACTTC. It codes for CASSEWTGNLKETQYF. Full variable domain (missing parts from reference TRBV7-6 and TRBJ2-5): GAGVSQSPRYKVTKRGQDVALRCDPISGHVSLYWYRQALGQGPEFLTYFNYEAQQDKSGLPNDRFSAERPEGSISTLTIQRTEQRDSAMYRCASSEWTGNLKETQYFGPGTRLLVL.

The rearrangement links TRBV3-1 (or the pseudogene TRBV3-2) to TRBJ2-1; the D is unclear. CDR3 size: 17 residues. V dropped 1 base and J dropped 0 bases, with 13 bases sitting between them. The germline gives CDR1 LGHDT, CDR2 YNNKEL (reference sequence). The CDR3 spells CASSQVVRASSYNEQFF. DNA of the CDR3: TGTGCCAGCAGCCAAGTAGTACGGGCTAGCTCCTACAATGAGCAGTTCTTC.

The count of this clone is one. The chain joins TRBV29-1 to TRBJ2-1; 7 bases are a match to TRBD1. V gave up 7 bases and J gave up 6 bases; unmatched junction bases: 12. This CDR3 comprises 14 residues. Germline V lookup: CDR1 SQVTM, CDR2 ANQGSEA. For the CDR3, the DNA is TGCAGCGCACCCACAGGGGTGGTCAGCAATGAGCAGTTCTTC. It is translated as CSAPTGVVSNEQFF.

The V gene is TRBV6-5, the J gene TRBJ1-2; D ambiguous. Trimming took 6 bases from V and 4 from J, leaving 15 bases between them. Germline CDR1 reads MNHEY; CDR2 reads SVGAGI. CDR3 length equals 14 residues. The CDR3: CASSLTARPYGYTF. In DNA form, the CDR3 reads TGTGCCAGCAGCTTGACGGCTAGACCCTATGGCTACACCTTC.

This chain links TRBV18 with TRBJ2-3; D is unresolved. The germline V gene encodes CDR1 KGHSH and CDR2 LQKENI. CDR3 length equals 13 residues. Trimming removed 3 bases from V and 2 bases from J, with 6 bases in between. The CDR3 protein is CASSPGITDTQYF. For the CDR3, the DNA is TGTGCCAGCTCACCGGGGATCACAGATACGCAGTATTTT. The full variable domain, with the rest looked up from reference TRBV18 and TRBJ2-3, is NAGVMQNPRHLVRRRGQEARLRCSPMKGHSHVYWYRQLPEEGLKFMVYLQKENIIDESGMPKERFSAEFPKEGPSILRIQQVVRGDSAAYFCASSPGITDTQYFGPGTRLTVL.